A selection of T cell receptor beta chains follows, all from one sample in a study of shared clonotypes between healthy human individuals. The assay was immunoSEQ multiplex PCR, and TCRdb's table has in-frame clones only and misses some. The table lists about 2.3 million clones, 80% to 95% of them singletons. The source material was naive CD4+ T cells from PBMCs. The receptors stem from a man younger than 35 in good health. Some clones in this sample may be carry-over from other donors' samples. The CDR3 runs from the conserved cysteine through the conserved F or W. D genes are given only for firm matches. Only part of the rows carry a size: once, few, many, or a class if the clone is expanded.

J,V,size,D,DNA,CDR3
TRBJ2-3,TRBV6-1,-,TRBD2,TGTGCCAGCACCCTGGGACTAGCGGCAGATACGCAGTATTTT,CASTLGLAADTQYF
TRBJ1-2,TRBV4-3,-,-,TGCGCCAGCAGCCAAGAAAGCGCCGACTATGGCTACACCTTC,CASSQESADYGYTF
TRBJ2-2,TRBV28,once,TRBD1,TGTGCCAGTTGCCCAGGGGGCGAGGACGCCGGGGAGCTGTTTTTT,CASCPGGEDAGELFF
TRBJ2-7,TRBV30,once,-,TGTGCCTGGAGCGTAGGGGACGAGCAGTACTTC,CAWSVGDEQYF
TRBJ1-5,TRBV2,-,TRBD1,TGTGCCGTTGGACAGGGGGCAAATAGCAATCAGCCCCAGCATTTT,CAVGQGANSNQPQHF
TRBJ2-3,TRBV11-2,-,TRBD2,TGTGCCAGCGGGACCCCGGGGCTAGCGGGAGATACGCAGTATTTT,CASGTPGLAGDTQYF
TRBJ2-1,TRBV5-1,-,TRBD2,TGCGCCAGCAGCTTTACTAGCGGGAGCCGGAATGAGCAGTTCTTC,CASSFTSGSRNEQFF
TRBJ2-7,TRBV11-2,-,-,TGTGCCAGCAGCTCAGGGCTAGCGTACGAGCAGTACTTC,CASSSGLAYEQYF
TRBJ2-1,TRBV5-6,once,-,TGTGCCAGCAGCTTTCGGATTGAGCAGTTCTTC,CASSFRIEQFF
TRBJ2-1,TRBV28,-,-,TGTGCCAGCAGTTCGCGGGCGGTAGGTGGGCGGCAACGCTCCTACAATGAGCAGTTCTTC,CASSSRAVGGRQRSYNEQFF
TRBJ2-2,TRBV28,-,-,TGTGCCAGCAGTTTATCCGCACCCGGGGAGCTGTTTTTT,CASSLSAPGELFF
TRBJ2-2,TRBV6-4,-,-,TGTGCCAGCAGTGAATCCGGGACTTTGAACACCGGGGAGCTGTTTTTT,CASSESGTLNTGELFF
TRBJ1-5,TRBV28,-,TRBD1,TGTGCCAGCAGTTTGCTTTCAGGGGGTGGGTTTCAGCCCCAGCATTTT,CASSLLSGGGFQPQHF
TRBJ2-5,TRBV5-8,-,-,TGTGCCAGCAGCTTCGGAGAGACCCAGTACTTC,CASSFGETQYF
TRBJ2-1,TRBV11-2,once,TRBD2,TGTGCCAGCAGCTTAGGACTAGCGGGAGGAGTCGGCAATGAGCAGTTCTTC,CASSLGLAGGVGNEQFF
TRBJ2-3,TRBV9,once,TRBD2,TGTGCCAGCAGCGTAGGGTCTAGCGGGAGGACAGATACGCAGTATTTT,CASSVGSSGRTDTQYF
TRBJ1-1,TRBV5-4,-,-,TGTGCCAGCAGTTCCGCCTCAGGGAACACTGAAGCTTTCTTT,CASSSASGNTEAFF
TRBJ2-2,TRBV28,once,TRBD1,TGTGCCAGCAGTACAGGACAGGGGGCGCCCGGGGAGCTGTTTTTT,CASSTGQGAPGELFF
TRBJ2-3,TRBV25-1,-,-,TGTGCCAGCAGTGAAGGGCTCGGTACGCAGTATTTT,CASSEGLGTQYF
TRBJ1-2,TRBV6-1,-,-,TGTGCCAGCAGTGTAGTCTATGGCTACACCTTC,CASSVVYGYTF
TRBJ2-3,TRBV2,-,-,TGTGCCAGCAGTGATGTGGGCATAGATACGCAGTATTTT,CASSDVGIDTQYF
TRBJ1-2,TRBV7-8,-,-,TGTGCCAGCAGCTTAGTGCGCCAGGGTTATGGCTACACCTTC,CASSLVRQGYGYTF
TRBJ1-3,TRBV5-6,-,TRBD1,TGTGCCAGCAGCTCCACGGACAGGGCCGTAAACACCATATATTTT,CASSSTDRAVNTIYF
TRBJ2-1,TRBV7-2,-,-,TGTGCCAGCAGCTTAAGGGGGCGGGAGGAGTTCTTC,CASSLRGREEFF
TRBJ2-5,TRBV29-1,once,TRBD1,TGCAGCGTTGACGGGACAGGGTACCAAGAGACCCAGTACTTC,CSVDGTGYQETQYF
TRBJ2-7,TRBV5-1,-,TRBD2,TGCGCCAGCAGCTTGGCGCTAGCGGGAGGCCCTTTCTACGAGCAGTACTTC,CASSLALAGGPFYEQYF
TRBJ2-1,TRBV18,-,TRBD2,TGTGCCAGCTCACCGGGACTAGCGGGAAACGGCAATGAGCAGTTCTTC,CASSPGLAGNGNEQFF
TRBJ2-7,TRBV30,once,TRBD1,TGTGCCTGGAGTAAAGACAGGGGGTTAAGGGAGCAGTACTTC,CAWSKDRGLREQYF
TRBJ1-2,TRBV28,-,TRBD1,TGTGCCAGCAGTTTATCGCAGGGGGTTGGCTATGGCTACACCTTC,CASSLSQGVGYGYTF
TRBJ2-1,TRBV19,once,TRBD2,TGTGCCAGTACCATAAGACTAGCGGGTTGGGATGAGCAGTTCTTC,CASTIRLAGWDEQFF
TRBJ1-2,TRBV6-6,-,-,TGTGCCAGCAGTTACTCACCTGCGGGGGATGGCTACACCTTC,CASSYSPAGDGYTF
TRBJ2-7,TRBV10-1,-,TRBD2,TGCGCCAGCAGTGCCTTAGCGGGAGGCCCCTACGAGCAGTACTTC,CASSALAGGPYEQYF
TRBJ1-1,TRBV5-6,once,-,TGTGCCAGCAGCTACAGGGTCCGTGAAGCTTTCTTT,CASSYRVREAFF
TRBJ2-3,TRBV5-1,-,-,TGCGCCAGCAGCTTTAGCGACAGCGGCACAGATACGCAGTATTTT,CASSFSDSGTDTQYF
TRBJ1-2,TRBV6-6,-,TRBD1,TGTGCCAGCAGTTACGGGCAGGGGGCAAAGTATGGCTACACCTTC,CASSYGQGAKYGYTF
TRBJ2-3,TRBV11-2,-,-,TGTGCCAGCAGCTTAAGGCAGGCATCAGATACGCAGTATTTT,CASSLRQASDTQYF
TRBJ2-3,TRBV27,-,-,TGTGCCAGCAGTTTAGCAGGGGCTAACGAAGATACGCAGTATTTT,CASSLAGANEDTQYF
TRBJ2-5,TRBV11-3,-,-,TGTGCCAGCAGCTTAGGGAGAGGGGCGAACTCAGAGACCCAGTACTTC,CASSLGRGANSETQYF
TRBJ1-4,TRBV29-1,-,-,TGCAGCGTCTCCCGGGGTCCCGAAAAACTGTTTTTT,CSVSRGPEKLFF
TRBJ2-1,TRBV9,-,-,TGTGCCAGCAGCGTAGCACAGGTGCCCTACAATGAGCAGTTCTTC,CASSVAQVPYNEQFF
TRBJ1-5,TRBV7-2,-,-,TGTGCCAGCAGCTTCCCTTATCAGCCCCAGCATTTT,CASSFPYQPQHF
TRBJ2-7,TRBV4-1,-,-,TGCGCCAGCAGCCAAGGTCTATACCCTGTCGCCTACGAGCAGTACTTC,CASSQGLYPVAYEQYF
TRBJ1-1,TRBV2,-,-,TGTGCCAGCAGTGGAGAATTTAACACTGAAGCTTTCTTT,CASSGEFNTEAFF
TRBJ2-1,TRBV25-1,-,TRBD2,TGTGCCAGCAGCGAAAGCCTAGGACTAGCGAGAAACAATGAGCAGTTCTTC,CASSESLGLARNNEQFF
TRBJ2-1,TRBV7-7,once,TRBD2,TGTGCCAGCAGCCCGGGACTAGTGGGTGAGCAGTTCTTC,CASSPGLVGEQFF
TRBJ2-4,TRBV19,-,-,TGTGCCACTACAGATCCCCTAGCCAAAAACATTCAGTACTTC,CATTDPLAKNIQYF
TRBJ1-5,TRBV29-1,-,-,TGCAGCGTGAGGGACAGCAATCAGCCCCAGCATTTT,CSVRDSNQPQHF
TRBJ2-7,TRBV6-1,-,-,TGTGCCAGCAGTCCGTCGGGGGGCAATGTGTACGAGCAGTACTTC,CASSPSGGNVYEQYF
TRBJ2-1,TRBV10-1,-,-,TGCGCCAGCAGTGACCGAGATGAGCAGTTCTTC,CASSDRDEQFF